The following is a T cell receptor beta chain sequence with its context. The sort gate was single viable CD3+CD4+CD8-CD45RO+ cells for memory CD4+ T cells. The data are from a study of memory CD4+ T cells and cytomegalovirus serostatus. As handled by the study authors: Out-of-frame sequences were removed, leaving 2 million or so distinct TCRbeta sequences. The assay was immunoSEQ multiplex PCR, and TCRdb's table has in-frame clones only and misses some. Clone size and the V and J calls come from that table; the DNA yielded D and trimming. In the table there are 46,000 or so clones, approximately 78% of which are singletons. This CDR3 has 14 amino acids. Germline CDR1 and CDR2: SGHVS and FNYEAQ. Trimming pared 5 bases from V and 6 bases from J, leaving 13 bases between.

The chain links TRBV7-6 to TRBJ2-2; D gene uncertain. The receptor was isolated from an adult in good health and CMV-seronegative. The material sequenced was memory CD4+ T cells from blood. The DNA for the CDR3 is TGTGCCAGCAGCCCGGAGACCGGTCCCGGGGAGCTGTTTTTT. Translation: CASSPETGPGELFF.